These 6 T cell receptor beta chains were sequenced from one sample in a study of blood T cell dynamics during melanoma immunotherapy. Time point denoted: pre-treatment baseline. Generated by immunoSEQ multiplex PCR, the TCRdb table keeps only in-frame clones and is missing some. The data show 15,000 to 20,000 clones, approximately 90% seen once. The sequences come from blood, collected from a patient treated with checkpoint blockade. Source of these receptors: a human donor with melanoma.

The CDR3 region is CASSLEGRGVTGELFF. CDR3 bases: TGTGCCAGCAGCTTAGAAGGCAGGGGGGTCACCGGGGAGCTGTTTTTT. The chain employs TRBV11-1 and TRBJ2-2; the D gene is possibly TRBD1 (7 bases). V shed 1 base and J shed 4 bases, with 13 bases lying between them. This CDR3 contains 16 residues. Germline V CDR1 and CDR2: SGHAT, FQDESV (reference sequence).

The CDR3 protein is CATQSGSTDTQYF. The CDR3 nucleotides are TGTGCCACCCAGAGCGGGAGCACAGATACGCAGTATTTT. The gene calls are TRBV27 and TRBJ2-3, with D perhaps TRBD2 (6 bases). The CDR3 contains 13 residues. In germline, CDR1 is MNHEY, CDR2 SMNVEV (reference sequence). Trimming pared 10 bases from V and 0 bases from J, leaving 11 bases between.

The rearrangement uses TRBV2 and TRBJ2-5, with a weak D call TRBD1 (6 bases). The DNA end is a closer match to TRBJ2-7, so the J assignment may be wrong. The V gene's germline CDR1 is SNHLY and CDR2 FYNNEI. CDR3 size: 13 residues. The CDR3 DNA is TGTGCCAGCAGTGGACAGGTTACCTACGAGCAGTACTTC. Its protein is CASSGQVTYEQYF.

The chain carries TRBV11-2 and TRBJ2-3; 10 positions match TRBD2. CDR3 length equals 16 residues. Germline assignment: CDR1 SGHAT and CDR2 FQNNGV. The V gene end was trimmed by 3 bases and the J gene end by 5 bases; junction bases not matched to a gene: 8. This CDR3 is CASSFPLAGEGDTQYF. The CDR3 DNA is TGTGCCAGCAGCTTTCCTCTAGCGGGAGAGGGAGATACGCAGTATTTT.

CDR3 in amino acids: CATSRGGKDTIYF. The CDR3 DNA reads TGTGCCACCAGCAGAGGCGGGAAGGACACCATATATTTT. The gene calls are TRBV15 and TRBJ1-3; D uncertain. This CDR3 has 13 amino acids. Trimming cost V 1 base and J 8 bases, with 9 bases left between them. Germline loops: CDR1 LNHNV, CDR2 YYDKDF (reference sequence).

The J gene is TRBJ2-7, the V gene TRBV11-2, with D possibly matching TRBD2 (7 bases). CDR1 and CDR2 (germline): SGHAT, FQNNGV. With 5 bases removed from V and 11 bases from J, the gap between germline ends came to 16 bases. The CDR3 is 12 residues long. CDR3 residues: CASSRGGPGEYF. The CDR3 region has the DNA TGTGCCAGCAGCAGGGGGGGGCCAGGAGAGTACTTC.